Sequencing of this TCR beta chain was carried out in a study of blood T cell repertoires in COVID-19 (dated by TCRdb to the early 2020s). Regarding the complete study: The collaborator samples originated in the United States, Italy and Spain and spanned the acute and convalescent phases of COVID-19. Where available, HLA class I and class II types were obtained from metadata supplied by the sample provider rather than from assay-based typing. The material from the prospective study consisted of cDNA or gDNA derived from T cells, B-cell-depleted T cells, or PBMCs. A freely available public database, intended as a resource for researchers studying the immune response to SARS-CoV-2, is where the repertoires were released. Deeply sampled blood TCRbeta repertoires from subjects exposed to, actively infected with, or recovered from COVID-19 were included in the dataset. Sample metadata almost always included a de-identified subject ID, COVID-19 status, age in years and sex. The samples were drawn from the first 160 participants of the ongoing ImmuneRACE study and from 1,254 subjects provided by 6 global collaborators. The paper as a whole reports these results and caveats: How much clinical and demographic metadata was included differed by source and by participant, and the metadata was provided uncurated.

TCRbeta CDR3 regions were amplified from genomic DNA by means of the immunoSEQ Assay, a bias-controlled multiplex PCR. The paper's data handling went like this. Nucleated cell counts per sample were estimated from amplification of reference gene primers within the assay. Sequence reads were collapsed and filtered to measure the absolute abundance of every unique TCRbeta CDR3 rearrangement. For each sample, productive Simpson clonality was calculated by taking the square root of Simpson's diversity index across productive rearrangements. TCRdb's version of the immuneACCESS table is confined to in-frame rearrangements and falls short of the full clone set. An unresolved V gene accounts for under half of the shortfall where checked; the remainder is of unknown origin. That table supplies the V and J calls and clone size; D and trimming were determined from the DNA. The sample profile shows 25,000 to 35,000 clones; 85% to 95% of them were found once. The ten largest clonotypes hold roughly 12% of the sample.

With respect to this clone: The antigen this receptor binds is unknown. The sample holds no much larger clone one base away, and base qualities are not on file.

Each collaborating institution followed its own protocols to collect whole blood in K2EDTA tubes. Collaborator samples were shipped for TCRbeta analysis as frozen whole blood, isolated PBMCs, or DNA extracted from either sample type. The origin of this receptor is a human donor in a cohort sampled during active COVID-19. Sequenced input: peripheral blood.

Read as DNA, the sequence is TGTGCCAGCAGTGTATGGGACAGGGGGAACACTGAAGCTTTCTTT. Translated, it reads CASSVWDRGNTEAFF. The rearrangement combines TRBV25-1 with TRBJ1-1; 10 middle bases align to TRBD1. The CDR3 holds 15 amino acids from the cysteine to the phenylalanine. Of the read, only the CDR3 DNA is kept; its 45 bases are in frame from base 1. For this chain, trimming is 4 bases at the V end and 1 base at the J end, and the number of junction bases without a gene match is 3. The germline V gene encodes CDR1 MGHDK and CDR2 SYGVNS.